What follows are 12 T cell receptor beta chains derived from one specimen sequenced in a study of T cell responses to AZD1222 COVID-19 vaccine. The protocol was immunoSEQ multiplex PCR, while the TCRdb copy is restricted to in-frame clones and leaves out a portion. The table includes 95,000 to 100,000 clones, about 89% detected once. Sequences were derived from peripheral blood, sampled 28 days after the second AZD1222 dose. The receptors shown here come from an adult who received the AZD1222 COVID-19 vaccine.

This clone was seen a single time. The chain couples TRBV27 to TRBJ1-5; TRBD1 aligns across 7 bases. J lost 7 bases, V lost 2 bases, and 8 bases had no gene match. CDR1 is MNHEY and CDR2 is SMNVEV in the germline V gene (reference sequence). The CDR3 has 15 residues. CDR3 residues: CASSLGAGGSQPQHF. As DNA, the CDR3 is TGTGCCAGCAGTTTAGGGGCAGGGGGTTCGCAGCCCCAGCATTTT.

This chain uses TRBV28 with TRBJ2-7, with D perhaps matching TRBD1 or TRBD2 (6 bases each). The CDR3 extends over 15 amino acids. CDR1 and CDR2 from the germline V gene are MDHEN and SYDVKM. V lost 7 bases and J lost 6, with 22 bases in between. The CDR3 coding sequence is TGTGCCAGCACTGAGGGGCAGAGGGGGGAACTCGAGCAGTACTTC. Amino acids: CASTEGQRGELEQYF.

This clone was seen only once. This sequence joins TRBV30 and TRBJ1-6; 7 nucleotides match TRBD1. V lost 1 base, J lost 5 bases, and 5 bases stayed unmatched. The CDR3 is made up of 15 amino acids. CDR1 GTSNPN and CDR2 SVGIG come from the germline V gene (reference sequence). CDR3 region: CAWSAHGTDNSPLHF. In nucleotides, the CDR3 is TGTGCCTGGAGTGCCCACGGGACAGATAATTCACCCCTCCACTTT.

The V gene is TRBV5-1, the J gene TRBJ2-5; tentative D call: TRBD2 (6 bases). The ends were cut back, 1 base at V and 1 base at J, with 11 bases in the middle. Germline V gene lookup returns CDR1 SGHRS and CDR2 YFSETQ. The CDR3 has 15 residues. CDR3 DNA sequence: TGCGCCAGCAGCTTGATTGCGGGGACCCAAGAGACCCAGTACTTC. Translation: CASSLIAGTQETQYF.

V is TRBV15 and J is TRBJ2-3; D is undetermined. This CDR3 region has 17 residues. Between the trimmed V and J ends, which lost 1 base and 0 bases, there was a span of 14 bases. CDR1 is LNHNV and CDR2 is YYDKDF in the germline V gene (reference sequence). The CDR3 reads CATSRGSAASSTDTQYF. For the CDR3, the DNA is TGTGCCACCAGCAGAGGATCCGCAGCCTCTAGCACAGATACGCAGTATTTT.

The chain carries TRBV5-1 and TRBJ2-3; D call uncertain. The germline gives CDR1 SGHRS, CDR2 YFSETQ. The CDR3 length is 17 residues. V was trimmed by 0 bases and J by 0 bases, leaving 14 bases between them. The CDR3 coding sequence is TGCGCCAGCAGCTTGGCATTGGTGGGAATGAGCACAGATACGCAGTATTTT. This sequence encodes CASSLALVGMSTDTQYF.

This clone showed up just a few times. This chain joins TRBV13 and TRBJ2-1; TRBD2 might be the D (5 bases). Germline values: CDR1 PRHDT, CDR2 FYEKMQ (reference sequence). V gave up 6 bases and J gave up 7 bases, with 13 bases separating them. This CDR3 has 13 amino acids. Written as DNA, the CDR3 is TGTGCCAGCAGGATTACTAGTATGAATGAGCAGTTCTTC. This codes for CASRITSMNEQFF.

This clone was seen once. This chain joins TRBV6-5 and TRBJ2-7, with D possibly being TRBD2 (6 bases). The CDR3 is 14 amino acids. Between the trimmed V and J ends, which lost 4 bases and 1 base, there was a span of 11 bases. Germline V gene sequence: CDR1 MNHEY, CDR2 SVGAGI. The CDR3 loop is CASSLGGTSYEQYF. DNA of the CDR3: TGTGCCAGCAGTTTGGGGGGTACATCCTACGAGCAGTACTTC.

The V call is TRBV27, the J call TRBJ2-3, with 8 bases identical to TRBD2. CDR3 length equals 15 residues. Looked up from germline, CDR1 is MNHEY and CDR2 is SMNVEV (reference sequence). The V gene end was trimmed by 5 bases and the J gene end by 5 bases; junction bases not matched to a gene: 9. CDR3: CASSAGTSSIDTQYF. CDR3 in DNA: TGTGCCAGCAGTGCCGGGACTAGTTCCATAGATACGCAGTATTTT.

There are a few counts of this clone. The V gene is TRBV7-6, the J gene TRBJ2-2; weak D call: TRBD2 (6 bases). V lost 1 base and J 3 bases, leaving 9 bases between the germline ends. This CDR3 is built from 15 residues. CDR1 and CDR2 (germline): SGHVS, FNYEAQ. CDR3 protein: CASSLVSGDTGELFF. Here the CDR3 DNA reads TGTGCCAGCAGCTTAGTGTCGGGGGACACCGGGGAGCTGTTTTTT.

The V and J genes are TRBV7-9 and TRBJ1-1; no clear D. Trimming stripped 1 base from V and 9 bases from J, with 12 bases between. The CDR3 contains 13 residues. Germline V gene data show CDR1 as SEHNR and CDR2 as FQNEAQ (reference sequence). In DNA form, the CDR3 reads TGTGCCAGCAGCTTAGTAACAGTGACTAAAGCTTTCTTT. It translates to CASSLVTVTKAFF.

The chain combines TRBV7-2 with TRBJ1-5; D remains unclear. With 4 bases removed from V and 3 bases from J, the gap between germline ends came to 7 bases. This CDR3 is 13 amino acids long. Per germline, CDR1 SGHTA and CDR2 FQGNSA. This CDR3 reads CASSYRDNQPQHF. The CDR3 region has the DNA TGTGCCAGCAGCTACCGGGACAATCAGCCCCAGCATTTT.